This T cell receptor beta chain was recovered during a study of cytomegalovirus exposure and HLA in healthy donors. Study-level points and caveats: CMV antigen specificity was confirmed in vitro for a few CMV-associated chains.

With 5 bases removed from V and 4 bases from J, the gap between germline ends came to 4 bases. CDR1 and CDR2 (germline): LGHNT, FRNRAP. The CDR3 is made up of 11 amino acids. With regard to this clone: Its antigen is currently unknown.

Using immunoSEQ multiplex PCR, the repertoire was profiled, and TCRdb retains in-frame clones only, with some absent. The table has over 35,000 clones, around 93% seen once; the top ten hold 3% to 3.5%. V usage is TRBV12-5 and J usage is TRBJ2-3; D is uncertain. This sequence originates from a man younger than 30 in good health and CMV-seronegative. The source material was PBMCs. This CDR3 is CASGIADTQYF. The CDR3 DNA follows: TGTGCTAGTGGTATCGCAGATACGCAGTATTTT. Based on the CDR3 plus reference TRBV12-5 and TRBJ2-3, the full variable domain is DARVTQTPRHKVTEMGQEVTMRCQPILGHNTVFWYRQTMMQGLELLAYFRNRAPLDDSGMPKDRFSAEMPDATLATLKIQPSEPRDSAVYFCASGIADTQYFGPGTRLTVL.